This is a list of T cell receptor beta chains from one sample in a study of shared clonotypes between healthy human individuals. Sequencing was performed with immunoSEQ multiplex PCR; in TCRdb, only in-frame clones are kept and a portion is missing. The table has approximately 2,300,000 clones, around 93% seen once; the top ten hold 0.37%. Specimen: naive CD4+ T cells from PBMCs. All receptors derive from a young man in good health. Some clones in this sample may be carry-over from other donors' samples. The CDR3 runs from the conserved cysteine through the conserved F or W. D genes are given only for firm matches. Size is omitted from some rows. Given values are once, few, many or a class for expanded clones.

TRBD1 | TRBJ1-5 | NA | TRBV10-3 | CAISESGQGWNQPQHF | TGTGCCATCAGTGAGTCGGGACAGGGGTGGAATCAGCCCCAGCATTTT
NA | TRBJ2-4 | NA | TRBV28 | CASSSQALAKNIQYF | TGTGCCAGCAGTAGCCAGGCTTTAGCCAAAAACATTCAGTACTTC
NA | TRBJ2-7 | NA | TRBV6-1 | CASSVRSPYEQYF | TGTGCCAGCAGTGTCAGATCCCCCTACGAGCAGTACTTC
NA | TRBJ2-7 | NA | TRBV4-2 | CASSQKLGYEQYF | TGTGCCAGCAGCCAAAAACTTGGGTACGAGCAGTACTTC
NA | TRBJ1-5 | NA | TRBV15 | CATSRDLGRTGNQPQHF | TGTGCCACCAGCAGAGATCTCGGGAGGACGGGCAATCAGCCCCAGCATTTT
NA | TRBJ2-1 | NA | TRBV28 | CASGVHNYNEQFF | TGTGCCAGCGGAGTACACAATTACAATGAGCAGTTCTTC
TRBD2 | TRBJ2-7 | NA | TRBV28 | CASRRTSGRSYEQYF | TGTGCCAGCAGACGGACTAGCGGGAGATCCTACGAGCAGTACTTC
NA | TRBJ2-6 | NA | TRBV7-2 | CASSLFPVQSGANVLTF | TGTGCCAGCAGCTTATTCCCGGTACAGTCTGGGGCCAACGTCCTGACTTTC
TRBD2 | TRBJ2-3 | NA | TRBV19 | CASRSGLAGVTDTQYF | TGTGCCAGTAGGAGTGGACTAGCGGGAGTGACAGATACGCAGTATTTT
NA | TRBJ2-3 | NA | TRBV7-3 | CASSAGLSTDTQYF | TGTGCCAGCAGCGCCGGACTATCCACAGATACGCAGTATTTT
NA | TRBJ2-6 | NA | TRBV29-1 | CSVEGVTTSGANVLTF | TGCAGCGTTGAAGGGGTTACGACCTCTGGGGCCAACGTCCTGACTTTC
NA | TRBJ1-2 | NA | TRBV5-6 | CASSMDRLYGYTF | TGTGCCAGCAGCATGGACAGACTCTATGGCTACACCTTC
NA | TRBJ1-5 | NA | TRBV11-2 | CASSTSDSPRLPQHF | TGTGCCAGCAGCACGAGCGACAGCCCCAGGTTGCCCCAGCATTTT
NA | TRBJ1-2 | few | TRBV6-4 | CASTPQKGGDYGYTF | TGTGCCAGCACTCCTCAAAAAGGGGGAGACTATGGCTACACCTTC
NA | TRBJ1-3 | NA | TRBV7-8 | CASSTGDTNSGNTIYF | TGTGCCAGCAGCACGGGGGACACGAACTCTGGAAACACCATATATTTT
NA | TRBJ2-2 | NA | TRBV11-3 | CASSLDNSRRELFF | TGTGCCAGCAGCTTAGATAATTCGCGGAGGGAGCTGTTTTTT
NA | TRBJ2-3 | NA | TRBV25-1 | CASSGTGTSYTDTQYF | TGTGCCAGCAGTGGGACCGGGACTTCCTACACAGATACGCAGTATTTT
TRBD2 | TRBJ2-1 | NA | TRBV7-2 | CASSSAPSGTGAQFF | TGTGCCAGCAGCTCGGCTCCTAGCGGCACTGGAGCGCAGTTCTTC
TRBD1 | TRBJ2-7 | NA | TRBV27 | CASTSYGTGVREQYF | TGTGCCAGCACCAGCTACGGGACAGGGGTCCGGGAGCAGTACTTC
NA | TRBJ2-2 | NA | TRBV5-4 | CASSLVRGRGELFF | TGTGCCAGCAGCTTGGTCAGGGGTAGGGGGGAGCTGTTTTTT
NA | TRBJ2-5 | NA | TRBV7-6 | CASSLRRRGSGETQYF | TGTGCCAGCAGCCTAAGAAGGAGGGGTTCAGGAGAGACCCAGTACTTC
TRBD2 | TRBJ2-7 | once | TRBV28 | CASSFGGSESYEQYF | TGTGCCAGCAGTTTCGGGGGGTCAGAGTCCTACGAGCAGTACTTC
TRBD2 | TRBJ2-5 | NA | TRBV5-1 | CASSLAGTSGTQETQYF | TGCGCCAGCAGCTTGGCCGGGACTAGCGGTACACAAGAGACCCAGTACTTC
TRBD1 | TRBJ2-2 | NA | TRBV11-2 | CASSLVQGVHTGELFF | TGTGCCAGCAGCTTAGTACAGGGGGTTCACACCGGGGAGCTGTTTTTT